This T cell receptor beta chain was found in a study of shared clonotypes between healthy human individuals. Profiling relied on immunoSEQ multiplex PCR, and the TCRdb table lists in-frame clones only, not all of them. The sample includes 500,000 to 700,000 clones, about 95% of them seen just once. Germline CDR1 is MNHEY and CDR2 is SMNVEV (reference sequence). Trimming cost V 3 bases and J 2 bases, with 11 bases left between them. This CDR3 is 14 amino acids long. CD45RO-negative, CCR7-positively selected cells formed the naive CD8 fraction, excluding terminally differentiated effector memory CD45RA+ cells.

Sequencing used naive CD8+ T cells sorted from blood. This sequence was found in a woman aged 30 to 39 in good health. This chain links TRBV27 with TRBJ2-7, with D perhaps TRBD2 (6 bases). The CDR3 here is CASSFSSAAYEQYF. CDR3 sequence (DNA): TGTGCCAGCAGTTTCTCTAGCGCGGCCTACGAGCAGTACTTC.